This TCR beta chain was observed in a study of shared clonotypes between healthy human individuals (dated by TCRdb to about 2020). Some background on the complete study: A few men and a couple of women, aged 18 to 49 years, made up the cohort. To estimate repertoire size and how much clonotypes are shared between individuals, the study performed deep sequencing of blood TCR repertoires from a few healthy adults. To increase sequencing depth and limit assay-specific biases, different laboratories used diverse techniques to prepare libraries and sequence TCR repertoires. Each donor's leukapheresis produced roughly between roughly 0.85 and 9.5 billion PBMCs.

The CDR3 sequence holds 15 residues, the cysteine and phenylalanine included. CDR3 DNA only is kept here, 45 bases in frame from base 1. V gives up 3 bases and J gives up 3 bases, and the segment between their germline ends measures 14 bases. As encoded in the germline V gene, CDR1 is WSHSY while CDR2 is SAAADI. Healthy HIV-negative adults with no recently reported acute infections or vaccinations were included as donors. Every donor was a Caucasian adult living in Nashville, Tennessee, USA. For unsorted samples, approximately 84 million PBMCs were counted, and genomic DNA was extracted using the QIAamp DNA Blood Mini kit. Blood was obtained by leukapheresis, after which PBMCs were separated by Ficoll-Histopaque density gradient centrifugation and cryopreserved in liquid nitrogen vapor phase. TCR CDR3 regions were amplified from genomic DNA by multiplex PCR using the deep immunoSEQ assay. Extracted genomic DNA from each cell subset was distributed evenly across all wells of several immunoSEQ 96-well plates, and each plate was treated as a replicate. For unsorted PBMC, 300 ng of genomic DNA, equivalent to 30,000 to 35,000 T cell genomes, went into each replicate PCR. Unsorted PBMC genomic DNA was sequenced across ten immunoSEQ deep assay plates. The purified libraries were quantified using a Qubit 3.0 fluorometer, sized with a Bioanalyzer 2100, and then quantified again using the KAPA Library Quantification kit. Every immunoSEQ 96-well plate was sequenced on a dedicated single-read 150-cycle Illumina NextSeq 550 flow cell. Concerning the study's data processing: The immunoSEQ output contained only junctional sequences without quality scores, so filtering could not match that applied to full-length reads. To assign V/J genes and CDR3, sequences were annotated against IMGT germline references using PyIR, a Python wrapper for IgBLAST v1.9. Reads were removed for weak V/J assignments (E-value above 1e-6), missing CDR3, stop codons, out-of-frame junctions, or ambiguous translated residues. A V3J clonotype was defined by an identical inferred V gene, J gene, and CDR3 amino acid sequence. The percentage overlap between two repertoires was calculated by dividing the number of shared unique clonotypes by the size of the smaller repertoire. Richness of each repertoire was evaluated using RTK rarefaction, the Chao1 estimator, and Recon v2.1 estimates of unobserved clonotypes. Here the immuneACCESS table is served through TCRdb, limited to in-frame sequences with V and J called. Missing clones are a known gap in these copies; in checked studies unresolved V genes cover under half, and the rest lacks a known reason. That table is the source of V, J and clone size, and D and trimming were worked out from the DNA. For this sample there are 500,000 to 650,000 clones; around 77% appear just once. Of the sample, around 11% falls within the top ten clones.

As concerns this clone: The antigen this receptor binds is unknown. No much larger clonotype is one base removed from it; base qualities were not supplied.

Here is what the overall study found, with its caveats: The genetic and exposure-history diversity represented was limited by the small number of donors. Pairwise subsampling indicated that sequencing depth was expected to affect the degree of clonotype sharing among donors. Only blood was sampled, and tissue TCR repertoires likely differ from those in blood.

The material sequenced was PBMCs. The TCR was taken from a woman aged 40-49 years in good health. Some clones in this sample may be carry-over from other donors' samples. The sequence is built from TRBV10-2 and TRBJ2-5; TRBD1 is a possible D gene, resting on 5 matching bases. The CDR3 protein: CASSEWQGNKETQYF. The sequence in DNA is TGCGCCAGCAGTGAATGGCAGGGTAATAAAGAGACCCAGTACTTC.